What follows are 28 T cell receptor beta chains derived from one specimen sequenced in a study of breast tumors, draining lymph nodes, adjacent tissues. The lymph nodes were axillary draining lymph nodes from breast cancer patients. A single record per CDR3 protein comes from TCRdb applying MiXCR to the multiplex PCR reads. The sample has some 150,000 distinct CDR3 sequences; roughly a third are singletons. The specimen sequenced was axillary lymph node tissue. Receptors originate from a female donor with breast cancer. Some clones in this sample may be carry-over from other donors' samples.

This clonotype was detected many times. The chain employs TRBV7-9 and TRBJ2-7, with TRBD1 identical over 7 bases. The V segment lost 4 bases and the J segment 1 base; nucleotides outside the gene matches: 4. CDR1 and CDR2 (germline): SEHNR, FQNEAQ (reference sequence). CDR3 length equals 14 residues. The CDR3 sequence is CASSSRDSSYEQYF. Written as DNA, the CDR3 is TGTGCCAGCAGCTCTCGGGACAGTTCCTACGAGCAGTACTTC.

This chain uses TRBV28 with TRBJ2-5; 10 bases are a match to TRBD1. V was pared by 5 bases and J by 5 bases, with 8 bases of the junction left unmatched. Germline values: CDR1 MDHEN, CDR2 SYDVKM. The CDR3 has 15 amino acids. The DNA for the CDR3 is TGTGCCAGCAGTCTATACGGGACAGGGGAGGAGACCCAGTACTTC. Residues: CASSLYGTGEETQYF.

Ten or more counts support this clonotype. The genes are TRBV12-3 or TRBV12-4 and TRBJ2-7; no clear D gene. The CDR3 contains 13 residues. V lost 3 bases and J lost 2, with 8 bases in between. For the CDR3, the DNA is TGTGCCAGCAGTTTTGGGTGGACCTACGAGCAGTACTTC. Protein product: CASSFGWTYEQYF.

This clonotype was counted at least ten times. This sequence joins TRBV30 and TRBJ2-1; 10 bases map to TRBD1. Germline V lookup: CDR1 GTSNPN, CDR2 SVGIG (reference sequence). V dropped 8 bases and J dropped 8; count of bases not matched to a gene: 12. The CDR3 has 14 amino acids. Here the CDR3 DNA reads TGTGCCGGCTTGACAGGGGGCGCTGGCGATGAGCAGTTCTTC. Translation gives CAGLTGGAGDEQFF.

This clonotype was counted many times. The V and J genes are TRBV6-5 and TRBJ2-7; D gene uncertain. V was clipped by 6 bases and J by 5 bases, with 23 bases between them. CDR3 length: 16 residues. The germline V gene has CDR1 MNHEY and CDR2 SVGAGI. In DNA form, the CDR3 reads TGTGCCAGCAGCTCCCTGTCGAGTGGGGAACGGGACGAGCAGTACTTC. Protein sequence: CASSSLSSGERDEQYF.

This clonotype was found many times. The rearrangement links TRBV10-3 to TRBJ2-5; no firm D call. This CDR3 contains 13 residues. CDR1 is ENHRY, CDR2 SYGVKD, per germline. The V and J ends lost 6 bases and 1 base respectively, with 9 bases between them. The CDR3 here is CAISDNFQETQYF. The CDR3 nucleotides are TGTGCCATCAGCGACAACTTCCAAGAGACCCAGTACTTC.

This clonotype was recorded at least ten times. The rearrangement links TRBV5-1 to TRBJ2-3, with no clear D. CDR1 is SGHRS, CDR2 YFSETQ, per germline. With 4 bases removed from V and 0 bases from J, the gap between germline ends came to 12 bases. The CDR3 length is 15 residues. The CDR3 DNA reads TGCGCCAGCAGCCCGCTCGGCGCTAGCACAGATACGCAGTATTTT. This encodes CASSPLGASTDTQYF.

In its sample, this clonotype was seen many times. This sequence may be a read error, since a much larger clone differs from it by one base. The DNA is omitted, as the CDR3 cannot be located on it reliably, and the CDR3 follows TCRdb's listing. This chain uses TRBV7-8 with TRBJ1-4. Including both end residues, the CDR3 is 14 amino acids long. CDR1 is SGHVS, CDR2 FQNEAQ, per germline. CDR3 protein: CACSAGPRGPKLFF.

This clonotype appeared many times. The chain joins TRBV29-1 to TRBJ2-5; possible D gene TRBD1, 5 bases. This CDR3 contains 13 residues. V was shortened by 0 bases and J by 2 bases, with 7 bases between the two germline ends. Germline V CDR1 and CDR2: SQVTM, ANQGSEA. In DNA, the CDR3 is TGCAGCGTTGAAGATAACAGGCAAGAGACCCAGTACTTC. Its protein is CSVEDNRQETQYF. The entire variable domain, with the rest obtained from reference TRBV29-1 and TRBJ2-5, is as follows: SAVISQKPSRDICQRGTSLTIQCQVDSQVTMMFWYRQQPGQSLTLIATANQGSEATYESGFVIDKFPISRPNLTFSTLTVSNMSPEDSSIYLCSVEDNRQETQYFGPGTRLLVL.

The chain links TRBV15 to TRBJ1-6; possibly TRBD1 for D (6 bases). CDR1 and CDR2 from the germline V gene are LNHNV and YYDKDF (reference sequence). Trimming took 5 bases from V and 7 from J, leaving 15 bases between them. This CDR3 region has 15 residues. The CDR3 sequence is CATSGTQGRNSPLHF. CDR3 in DNA: TGTGCCACCAGCGGAACTCAGGGGAGGAATTCACCCCTCCACTTT.

Remarks on this clonotype: Likely a read error: the CDR3 ends without its conserved phenylalanine or tryptophan. DNA for the CDR3: TGTGCCAGCAGCTTGGGACAGAAAGTAGATCGCTACACCCTC. This codes for CASSLGQKVDRYTL. This sequence joins TRBV7-9 and TRBJ1-2, with 7 bases fitting TRBD1. This CDR3 is 14 amino acids long. J gave up 9 bases and V 3 bases, and 10 bases lay outside the gene matches. The germline V gene encodes CDR1 SEHNR and CDR2 FQNEAQ (reference sequence).

This clonotype occurred many times. The V and J genes are TRBV6-1 and TRBJ2-7, with 12 bases identical to TRBD1. This CDR3 has 14 residues. The V gene end was trimmed by 7 bases and the J gene end by 2 bases; junction bases not matched to a gene: 3. Germline V gives CDR1 MNHNS, CDR2 SASEGT. CDR3: CASKGDRGPYEQYF. Written as DNA, the CDR3 is TGTGCCAGCAAAGGGGACAGGGGGCCCTACGAGCAGTACTTC.

This clonotype was observed at least ten times. CDR3 coding DNA: TGTGCCAGCAGCCGAACCACCGGGGAGCTGTTTTTT. This sequence encodes CASSRTTGELFF. V gene TRBV7-9 combines with J gene TRBJ2-2; D not certain. With 5 bases removed from V and 4 bases from J, the gap between germline ends came to 5 bases. Germline-derived CDR1 and CDR2 are SEHNR and FQNEAQ (reference sequence). The CDR3 has 12 amino acids.

This clonotype was detected many times. The chain links TRBV5-1 to TRBJ2-1; tentative D call: TRBD2 (6 bases). The CDR3 consists of 16 residues. Germline V lookup: CDR1 SGHRS, CDR2 YFSETQ. With 0 bases removed from V and 5 bases from J, the gap between germline ends came to 15 bases. The chain's CDR3 is CASSLGDFGVDNEQFF. CDR3 nucleotides: TGCGCCAGCAGCTTGGGGGACTTCGGGGTCGACAATGAGCAGTTCTTC.

This clonotype was recorded a few times. The V gene is TRBV28, the J gene TRBJ2-2, with no clear D. Trimming shortened V by 10 bases and J by 3 bases, and 18 bases separated the two germline ends. Per germline, CDR1 MDHEN and CDR2 SYDVKM. The CDR3 has 15 residues. The CDR3 sequence is CATESGQEHTGELFF. In nucleotides, the CDR3 is TGTGCCACCGAATCGGGTCAGGAGCACACCGGGGAGCTGTTTTTT.

The V and J genes are TRBV6-6 and TRBJ1-6; D uncertain. Germline V gene lookup returns CDR1 MNHNY and CDR2 SVGAGI (reference sequence). Trimming stripped 0 bases from V and 4 bases from J, with 7 bases between. The CDR3 sequence is 15 residues long. CDR3 amino acids: CASSYSAGYNSPLHF. In DNA form, the CDR3 reads TGTGCCAGCAGTTACTCTGCGGGTTATAATTCACCCCTCCACTTT.

As for this clonotype: The junction differs from germline at one of its ends, possibly a read error. The chain has TRBV7-7 and TRBJ2-7, with D perhaps TRBD1 or TRBD2 (5 bases each). Looked up from germline, CDR1 is SSHAT and CDR2 is FNYEAQ (reference sequence). The CDR3 runs to 15 residues. CDR3 loop: CASSLSMGVRYEQYF. Here the CDR3 DNA reads TGTGCTAGCAGCTTAAGCATGGGGGTTCGCTACGAGCAGTACTTC.

Many counts were recorded for this clonotype. The gene calls are TRBV11-2 and TRBJ2-6; D is undetermined. V was shortened by 2 bases and J by 0 bases, with 8 bases between the two germline ends. Germline V lookup: CDR1 SGHAT, CDR2 FQNNGV. The CDR3 has 16 amino acids. CDR3 in DNA: TGTGCCAGCAGCTTAATAGAGGACTCTGGGGCCAACGTCCTGACTTTC. Protein product: CASSLIEDSGANVLTF.

This clonotype was observed many times. The rearrangement joins TRBV6-5 to TRBJ2-1; perhaps TRBD1 as D (6 bases). V was pared by 8 bases and J by 6 bases, with 11 bases between. The CDR3 extends over 12 amino acids. Germline V gene sequence: CDR1 MNHEY, CDR2 SVGAGI. The CDR3 here is CASRTGTNEQFF. The CDR3 DNA reads TGTGCCAGCCGTACAGGGACCAATGAGCAGTTCTTC.

The sample holds many counts of this clonotype. The V gene is TRBV7-2, the J gene TRBJ2-5, with 7 bases aligning to TRBD2. V lost 5 bases to trimming and J lost 0 bases; unmatched junction nucleotides: 9. Germline V gene data show CDR1 as SGHTA and CDR2 as FQGNSA. This CDR3 spans 16 amino acids. The CDR3 protein is CASSRAGGGHQETQYF. The CDR3 DNA reads as TGTGCCAGCAGCCGGGCGGGCGGGGGACACCAAGAGACCCAGTACTTC.

This clonotype was seen many times. The CDR3 here is CASSWGTGEGEQYF. The DNA for the CDR3 is TGTGCCAGCAGCTGGGGGACAGGGGAGGGCGAGCAGTACTTC. The chain carries TRBV7-2 and TRBJ2-7; 10 bases fit TRBD1. The CDR3 is 14 residues long. V gave up 4 bases and J gave up 6 bases; unmatched junction bases: 6. The germline V gene encodes CDR1 SGHTA and CDR2 FQGNSA.

As regards this clonotype: The germline gene is not matched at one end of the junction; a read error may be the cause. The CDR3: CASSLSGGNNVQLF. CDR3 coding DNA: TGTGCCAGCAGCTTAAGTGGGGGTAACAATGTGCAGCTCTTC. The gene calls are TRBV7-3 and TRBJ2-1; D possibly uses TRBD1 or TRBD2 (5 bases each). CDR3 length equals 14 residues. CDR1 SGHTA and CDR2 FQGTGA come from the germline V gene.

The sample holds many counts of this clonotype. The chain carries TRBV18 and TRBJ1-5; TRBD1 is a possible D gene (6 bases). Trimming pared 2 bases from V and 7 bases from J, leaving 12 bases between. The CDR3 runs to 14 residues. Germline V gene sequence: CDR1 KGHSH, CDR2 LQKENI. CDR3 loop: CASSPSLGGQPQHF. In DNA, the CDR3 is TGTGCCAGCTCACCAAGTCTAGGGGGACAGCCCCAGCATTTT. The complete variable domain, with remaining parts taken from reference TRBV18 and TRBJ1-5, reads NAGVMQNPRHLVRRRGQEARLRCSPMKGHSHVYWYRQLPEEGLKFMVYLQKENIIDESGMPKERFSAEFPKEGPSILRIQQVVRGDSAAYFCASSPSLGGQPQHFGDGTRLSIL.

At least ten counts were recorded for this clonotype. The gene calls are TRBV10-3 and TRBJ1-2; TRBD1 is a possible D gene (6 bases). CDR3 size: 14 residues. The V end lost 5 bases, the J end lost 3 bases, and 13 bases lay between the germline ends. CDR1 ENHRY and CDR2 SYGVKD come from the germline V gene. CDR3 sequence: CAISKGGTDYGYTF. In nucleotides, the CDR3 is TGTGCCATCAGTAAAGGGGGGACTGACTATGGCTACACCTTC.

This clonotype was recorded at least ten times. This may arise from a read error, as a much more abundant clone is one base away. The J gene is TRBJ2-1, the V gene TRBV24-1; possible D gene TRBD1, 6 bases. Germline values: CDR1 KGHDR, CDR2 SFDVKD. The CDR3 consists of 16 residues. The V and J ends lost 2 bases and 8 bases respectively, with 18 bases between them. The CDR3 nucleotides read TGTGCCACCAGTGATTCCACAGGGAACTGGCACGATGAGCAGTTCTTC. Translated: CATSDSTGNWHDEQFF.

This clonotype was found many times. The chain employs TRBV5-1 and TRBJ1-3, with TRBD1 as a possible D gene (5 bases). Per the germline V gene, CDR1 is SGHRS and CDR2 is YFSETQ. The CDR3 covers 17 residues. Trimming took 0 bases from V and 0 from J, leaving 13 bases between them. CDR3 bases: TGCGCCAGCAGCTTGGCTGGGGGGAGACGCTCTGGAAACACCATATATTTT. It yields the protein CASSLAGGRRSGNTIYF. The whole variable domain, filled in from reference TRBV5-1 and TRBJ1-3, reads KAGVTQTPRYLIKTRGQQVTLSCSPISGHRSVSWYQQTPGQGLQFLFEYFSETQRNKGNFPGRFSGRQFSNSRSEMNVSTLELGDSALYLCASSLAGGRRSGNTIYFGEGSWLTVV.

Turning to this clonotype: Being one base from a much bigger clone, this may be a read error. The chain has TRBV28 and TRBJ2-7; maybe TRBD1 (5 bases). The length of the CDR3 is 14 residues. V lost 4 bases and J lost 6, with 16 bases in between. The germline gives CDR1 MDHEN, CDR2 SYDVKM. This CDR3 is CASSSGRVPGEQYF. In nucleotides, the CDR3 is TGTGCCAGCAGTTCCGGCAGGGTTCCAGGCGAGCAGTACTTC.

The chain employs TRBV9 and TRBJ2-1, with TRBD2 as a possible D gene (6 bases). Germline CDR1 SGDLS, CDR2 YYNGEE. CDR3 length: 15 residues. V dropped 4 bases and J dropped 3 bases, with 14 bases sitting between them. CDR3 loop: CASSPQPGGYNEQFF. The CDR3 bases are TGTGCCAGCAGCCCCCAGCCCGGGGGCTACAATGAGCAGTTCTTC.